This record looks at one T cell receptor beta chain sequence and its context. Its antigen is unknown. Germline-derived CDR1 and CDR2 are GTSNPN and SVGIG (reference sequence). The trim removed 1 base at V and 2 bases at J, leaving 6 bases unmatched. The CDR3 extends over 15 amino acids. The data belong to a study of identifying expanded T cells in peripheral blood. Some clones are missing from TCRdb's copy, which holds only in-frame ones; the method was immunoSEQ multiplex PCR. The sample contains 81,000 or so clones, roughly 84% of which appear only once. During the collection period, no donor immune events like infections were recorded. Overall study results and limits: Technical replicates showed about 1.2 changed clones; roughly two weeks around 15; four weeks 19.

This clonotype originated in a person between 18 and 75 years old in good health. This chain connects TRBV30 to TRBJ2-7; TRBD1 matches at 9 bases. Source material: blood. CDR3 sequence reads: CAWSEDRGWAYEQYF. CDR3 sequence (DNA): TGTGCCTGGAGTGAGGACAGGGGATGGGCCTACGAGCAGTACTTC. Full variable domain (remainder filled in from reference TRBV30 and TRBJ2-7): SQTIHQWPATLVQPVGSPLSLECTVEGTSNPNLYWYRQAAGRGLQLLFYSVGIGQISSEVPQNLSASRPQDRQFILSSKKLLLSDSGFYLCAWSEDRGWAYEQYFGPGTRLTVT.